Below, 14 T cell receptor beta chains from the same sample are listed, as sequenced in a study of shared T cell receptors in the human thymus (dated by TCRdb to the early 2020s). Library preparation employed the immunoSEQ multiplex PCR assay. The immuneACCESS repertoire file appears here via TCRdb, limited to in-frame rearrangements. These files lack a portion of the clones; in checked studies, under half of the deficit traces to unresolved V genes, and the cause of the others is not known. Recorded for this sample are 550,000 to 800,000 clones; roughly 88% of them occurred a single time. The top ten constitute roughly 0.01% of the sample. These sequences were also reported in another study, on human thymus T cells.

The sequenced sample consisted of thymocytes. The receptors were sampled from a girl under two years old with a congenital heart defect. Donor details come from another sample of the same person, matched by shared clones.

The chain combines TRBV28 with TRBJ2-3; 13 bases line up with TRBD2. From germline, CDR1 is MDHEN and CDR2 SYDVKM. V was pared by 5 bases and J by 2 bases, with 13 bases of the junction left unmatched. The CDR3 covers 19 residues. CDR3 in amino acids: CASSPILATSGGDTDTQYF. CDR3 nucleotide sequence: TGTGCCAGCAGTCCAATACTCGCCACTAGCGGGGGGGACACAGATACGCAGTATTTT.

The rearrangement joins TRBV4-3 to TRBJ2-5, with 10 nucleotides matching TRBD2. V shed 1 base, J shed 5 bases, and the junction held 7 bases outside the gene matches. CDR3 length equals 16 residues. Germline CDR1 is LGHNA and CDR2 is YSLEER. The CDR3 nucleotides are TGCGCCAGCAGCCAAGGTGCGACTAGCGGGCACGAGACCCAGTACTTC. It codes for CASSQGATSGHETQYF.

The sample holds one count of this clone. This chain links TRBV5-1 with TRBJ2-7; 9 positions agree with TRBD1. Looked up from germline, CDR1 is SGHRS and CDR2 is YFSETQ. CDR3 size: 15 residues. V was clipped by 4 bases and J by 5 bases; unmatched bases: 10. The CDR3 sequence is CASSLTGTGSHEQYF. CDR3 sequence (DNA): TGCGCCAGCAGCCTAACCGGGACAGGGAGTCACGAGCAGTACTTC.

This chain links TRBV27 with TRBJ2-7; TRBD2 might be the D (6 bases). The CDR3 covers 13 residues. Trimming pared 3 bases from V and 6 bases from J, leaving 12 bases between. CDR1 and CDR2 from the germline V gene are MNHEY and SMNVEV (reference sequence). In DNA form, the CDR3 reads TGTGCCAGCAGTTTTGGGGAGGAGAGCGAGCAGTACTTC. Translated, it gives CASSFGEESEQYF.

The chain couples TRBV18 to TRBJ2-7; no definite D call. CDR3 length equals 12 residues. Looked up from germline, CDR1 is KGHSH and CDR2 is LQKENI. Trimming removed 3 bases from V and 6 bases from J, with 9 bases in between. DNA of the CDR3: TGTGCCAGCTCACCTGGCCGCGGCGAGCAGTACTTC. Protein product: CASSPGRGEQYF.

The chain links TRBV9 to TRBJ2-7; TRBD1 matches 7 bases. Germline CDR1 and CDR2: SGDLS and YYNGEE. The CDR3 is 16 amino acids. Germline trimming cut 0 bases from V and 0 bases from J; bases unmatched to any gene: 6. The DNA of the CDR3 is TGTGCCAGCAGCGTAGGCCCAGGGACAGCCTCCTACGAGCAGTACTTC. Amino acids: CASSVGPGTASYEQYF.

V and J are TRBV12-5 and TRBJ2-1, with 8 bases matching TRBD2. V shed 5 bases, J shed 9 bases, and the junction held 3 bases outside the gene matches. The germline CDR1 and CDR2 sequences are LGHNT and FRNRAP. The CDR3 has 12 residues. CDR3 DNA sequence: TGTGCTAGTGGTCGCCGGGGGGGTGAGCAGTTCTTC. This sequence encodes CASGRRGGEQFF.

The chain uses TRBV9 and TRBJ2-6; D uncertain. The CDR3 is 17 amino acids. V lost 0 bases, J lost 3 bases, and 13 bases lay in between. CDR1 is SGDLS, CDR2 YYNGEE, per germline. CDR3 sequence (DNA): TGTGCCAGCAGCGTAGAGATGGAGAGGTATGGGGCCAACGTCCTGACTTTC. This sequence encodes CASSVEMERYGANVLTF.

The chain uses TRBV28 and TRBJ1-6; 7 nucleotides align to TRBD1. The CDR3 consists of 16 residues. The trim removed 3 bases at V and 5 bases at J, leaving 7 bases unmatched. Germline CDR1 reads MDHEN; CDR2 reads SYDVKM. As DNA, the CDR3 is TGTGCCAGCAGTTTGGGCGGGACAGTGAATAATTCACCCCTCCACTTT. Translation gives CASSLGGTVNNSPLHF.

This clone was counted once. The chain carries TRBV6-5 and TRBJ1-1; D unclear. The CDR3 runs to 11 residues. V shed 2 bases and J shed 11 bases, with 9 bases lying between them. Germline V gives CDR1 MNHEY, CDR2 SVGAGI. For the CDR3, the DNA is TGTGCCAGCAGTTACGGTCAAGAGGCTTTCTTT. Translating it yields CASSYGQEAFF.

CDR3 coding DNA: TGCGCCAGCAGCCCGACTAGCGGGGGGGCGGATGAGCAGTTCTTC. Protein: CASSPTSGGADEQFF. The chain recombines TRBV4-3 with TRBJ2-1; 14 nucleotides align to TRBD2. CDR1 and CDR2 from the germline V gene are LGHNA and YSLEER. Trimming took 4 bases from V and 8 from J; bases not matched to a gene: 4. This CDR3 comprises 15 residues.

CDR3 in amino acids: CASSFRTGESGYTF. CDR3 bases: TGTGCCAGCAGCTTCCGGACAGGGGAGTCTGGCTACACCTTC. The rearrangement joins TRBV13 to TRBJ1-2; 9 bases map to TRBD1. CDR3 length: 14 amino acids. With 3 bases clipped from V and 7 bases from J, the junction kept 6 bases outside the gene matches. CDR1 and CDR2 from the germline V gene are PRHDT and FYEKMQ (reference sequence).

The chain links TRBV28 to TRBJ1-1, with D possibly TRBD1 on 6 matching bases. Per germline, CDR1 MDHEN and CDR2 SYDVKM. The CDR3 sequence is 17 residues long. Trimming pared 7 bases from V and 0 bases from J, leaving 21 bases between. The CDR3 here is CASNHRVRLDMNTEAFF. The CDR3 DNA sequence: TGTGCCAGCAATCACAGGGTTCGATTGGATATGAACACTGAAGCTTTCTTT.

This chain connects TRBV7-2 to TRBJ1-5; no reliable D call. In germline, CDR1 is SGHTA, CDR2 FQGNSA. The CDR3 spans 15 residues. Trimming removed 4 bases at V and 0 bases at J, with 10 bases between. The CDR3 nucleotides read TGTGCCAGCAGCTCGAGCGGGATTAGCAATCAGCCCCAGCATTTT. This sequence encodes CASSSSGISNQPQHF.